Listed below are T cell receptor beta chains from one sample, sequenced in a study of CD8 T cells in ankylosing spondylitis. TCRdb re-called the 5' RACE reads through MiXCR, storing one row per CDR3 protein. The sample lists hundreds of thousands of distinct CDR3 sequences; approximately 20% were seen once. The specimen sequenced was blood, either unsorted or a sorted T cell fraction (not recorded which). All receptors derive from a male donor with ankylosing spondylitis. CDR3s include the opening cysteine and the closing phenylalanine or tryptophan. The order of the fields is J gene, V gene, D gene, clone size, CDR3 protein, CDR3 DNA. D genes are given only for firm matches. The size entry is marked missing in some rows and otherwise reads once, few, many or a size class.

TRBJ2-7 | TRBV6-1 | TRBD1 | - | CASSGYPRTGDPPEQYF | TGTGCCAGCAGTGGATATCCCCGGACAGGGGACCCCCCCGAGCAGTACTTC
TRBJ2-7 | TRBV12-3/TRBV12-4 | - | many | CASSHGTLGYEQYF | TGTGCCAGCAGTCATGGGACACTGGGCTACGAGCAGTACTTC
TRBJ2-5 | TRBV9 | - | - | CASSGTGVEETQYF | TGTGCCAGCAGCGGGACCGGGGTTGAAGAGACCCAGTACTTC
TRBJ2-1 | TRBV5-4 | TRBD2 | once | CASSLLLADYNEQFF | TGTGCCAGCAGCTTGCTACTAGCGGATTACAATGAGCAGTTCTTC
TRBJ2-3 | TRBV27 | TRBD2 | - | CASSLWGTSGGRSTDTQYF | TGTGCCAGCAGTTTATGGGGTACTAGCGGGGGACGGTCGACAGATACGCAGTATTTT
TRBJ2-1 | TRBV9 | TRBD2 | few | CASSARLAGVYNEQFF | TGTGCCAGCAGCGCCAGACTAGCGGGGGTATACAATGAGCAGTTCTTC
TRBJ2-7 | TRBV6-2/TRBV6-3 | - | few | CASSYSGTHSEQYF | TGTGCCAGCAGTTACTCAGGGACCCACTCCGAGCAGTACTTC
TRBJ2-3 | TRBV27 | - | - | CASSLISGDTQYF | TGTGCCAGCAGTCTGATCTCGGGGGATACGCAGTATTTT
TRBJ2-7 | TRBV5-1 | - | few | CASSFLDRSSYEQYF | TGCGCCAGCAGCTTCCTGGACCGGAGCTCCTACGAGCAGTACTTC
TRBJ2-3 | TRBV2 | - | - | CASSEGSLIGTDTQYF | TGTGCCAGCAGTGAAGGGAGCCTGATAGGCACAGATACGCAGTATTTT
TRBJ2-5 | TRBV27 | TRBD1 | - | CASSLLGQGPETQYF | TGTGCCAGCAGTTTACTCGGACAGGGACCCGAGACCCAGTACTTC
TRBJ2-2 | TRBV20-1 | TRBD2 | few | CSARTGLAGKLTGELFF | TGCAGTGCTCGAACGGGACTAGCGGGAAAGCTGACCGGGGAGCTGTTTTTT
TRBJ1-2 | TRBV27 | TRBD1 | - | CATRSGGVGYTF | TGTGCCACGAGGTCAGGGGGCGTTGGCTACACCTTC
TRBJ2-7 | TRBV11-2 | - | few | CASSLEGLPYEQYF | TGTGCCAGCAGCTTGGAGGGACTGCCCTACGAGCAGTACTTC
TRBJ2-1 | TRBV30 | TRBD1 | - | CAWAGDRDSYNEQFF | TGTGCCTGGGCCGGAGACAGGGACTCCTACAATGAGCAGTTCTTC
TRBJ2-1 | TRBV6-2/TRBV6-3 | TRBD1 | - | CASRPVRDSSYNEQFF | TGTGCCAGCAGGCCCGTTAGGGACAGCTCCTACAATGAGCAGTTCTTC
TRBJ2-2 | TRBV27 | - | - | CASSPRGSGDTGELFF | TGTGCCAGCAGTCCCCGCGGTAGCGGTGACACCGGGGAGCTGTTTTTT
TRBJ1-1 | TRBV5-1 | - | - | CASSLEGDEAFF | TGCGCCAGCAGCCTTGAGGGAGATGAAGCTTTCTTT
TRBJ2-5 | TRBV7-3 | - | few | CASSLNGGGETQYF | TGTGCCAGCAGCTTGAACGGGGGCGGAGAGACCCAGTACTTC
TRBJ2-5 | TRBV3-1 | TRBD2 | - | CASSHPPRGGIVLETQYF | TGTGCCAGCAGCCACCCCCCGCGGGGGGGCATAGTTTTAGAGACCCAGTACTTC
TRBJ2-5 | TRBV12-3/TRBV12-4 | - | - | CASSLAGPGETQYF | TGTGCCAGCAGCCTCGCGGGGCCCGGAGAGACCCAGTACTTC
TRBJ1-4 | TRBV28 | - | - | CASSFSDLDEKLFF | TGTGCCAGCAGTTTTTCCGACTTGGATGAAAAACTGTTTTTT
TRBJ2-1 | TRBV12-3/TRBV12-4 | TRBD2 | - | CASRDPAGGEQFF | TGTGCCAGCAGAGATCCTGCGGGGGGGGAGCAGTTCTTC
TRBJ2-1 | TRBV7-6 | - | - | CASSPPSGPVYNEQFF | TGTGCCAGCAGCCCCCCTAGTGGTCCGGTTTACAATGAGCAGTTCTTC
TRBJ1-5 | TRBV5-8 | - | - | CASSYGEGGQPQHF | TGTGCCAGCAGCTATGGTGAGGGAGGACAGCCCCAGCATTTT
TRBJ2-7 | TRBV29-1 | - | few | CSVEGAGWHRYEQYF | TGCAGCGTGGAAGGGGCAGGGTGGCATCGGTACGAGCAGTACTTC
TRBJ2-5 | TRBV7-2 | - | - | CASSLLLGAAQETQYF | TGTGCCAGCAGCTTACTCCTGGGGGCAGCCCAAGAGACCCAGTACTTC
TRBJ2-1 | TRBV6-1 | - | - | CASSEEWPSLNEQFF | TGTGCCAGCAGTGAAGAGTGGCCTAGTCTCAATGAGCAGTTCTTC
TRBJ1-2 | TRBV9 | - | - | CASSPVEGGVNGYTF | TGTGCCAGCAGCCCCGTAGAGGGCGGTGTGAATGGCTACACCTTC
TRBJ2-1 | TRBV9 | TRBD1 | - | CASSVTGASNEQFF | TGTGCCAGCAGCGTAACAGGGGCCAGCAATGAGCAGTTCTTC
TRBJ2-7 | TRBV5-1 | TRBD2 | - | CASSLTSGIGVEQYF | TGCGCCAGCAGCTTGACTAGCGGGATTGGGGTCGAGCAGTACTTC
TRBJ2-7 | TRBV5-6 | - | many | CASSLRTPSYEQYF | TGTGCCAGCAGCTTGCGGACCCCCTCCTACGAGCAGTACTTC
TRBJ2-3 | TRBV21-1 | - | - | CASSHRTGRRTDTQYF | TGTGCCAGCAGCCACCGGACAGGACGGCGCACAGATACGCAGTATTTT
TRBJ2-3 | TRBV20-1 | - | few | CSAPPRLPHTQYF | TGCAGTGCTCCTCCGCGACTCCCTCATACGCAGTATTTT
TRBJ2-1 | TRBV7-8 | - | few | CASSWDIYNEQFF | TGTGCCAGCAGCTGGGACATTTACAATGAGCAGTTCTTC
TRBJ2-2 | TRBV24-1 | - | few | CATSDLSRDTGELFF | TGTGCCACCAGTGATTTAAGTCGGGACACCGGGGAGCTGTTTTTT
TRBJ2-7 | TRBV4-1 | - | many | CASSQETGLGEQYF | TGCGCCAGCAGCCAAGAAACAGGGTTGGGCGAGCAGTACTTC
TRBJ2-7 | TRBV11-2 | TRBD2 | - | CASRHEVASGTYEQYF | TGTGCCAGCAGACACGAAGTGGCTAGCGGGACCTACGAGCAGTACTTC
TRBJ2-4 | TRBV4-1 | TRBD2 | - | CASSQDLASGSDIQYF | TGCGCCAGCAGCCAAGATCTCGCTAGCGGGAGCGACATTCAGTACTTC
TRBJ1-1 | TRBV5-4 | TRBD1 | - | CASSLTGEGGTEAFF | TGTGCCAGCAGCCTGACAGGGGAAGGGGGCACTGAAGCTTTCTTT
TRBJ2-3 | TRBV12-3/TRBV12-4 | TRBD2 | many | CASSLAFLAGGTDTQYF | TGTGCCAGCAGTTTAGCGTTCCTAGCGGGGGGCACAGATACGCAGTATTTT
TRBJ2-3 | TRBV20-1 | TRBD1 | - | CSATTQGVTDTQYF | TGCAGTGCTACGACTCAGGGGGTCACAGATACGCAGTATTTT
TRBJ2-5 | TRBV7-9 | - | - | CASSNGPQPAETQYF | TGTGCCAGCAGCAACGGACCGCAGCCGGCGGAGACCCAGTACTTC
TRBJ2-1 | TRBV30 | TRBD1 | once | CAWSNRGNEQFF | TGTGCCTGGAGTAACAGGGGGAATGAGCAGTTCTTC
TRBJ1-2 | TRBV7-8 | - | - | CASSRDVGRTGGGGYTF | TGTGCCAGCAGCCGGGACGTCGGCCGGACCGGGGGAGGTGGCTACACCTTC